This TCR beta chain was recovered during a study of Tregs in tolerant kidney transplant recipients. CFSE-labeled recipient PBMCs were cultured approximately 6 days with irradiated graft donor PBMCs, then FACS-sorted. Whole-study results and caveats: Activated donor B cell expansion appeared to reveal the most relevant donor-specific TCRbeta repertoire.

With regard to this clone: Its antigen remains unknown.

Data came from immunoSEQ multiplex PCR; TCRdb stores just in-frame clones and leaves some out. The sample includes approximately 9,100 clones, approximately 30% seen only once; the top ten take about 5.6%. CDR3 length: 16 amino acids. V was clipped by 3 bases and J by 4 bases, with 18 bases between them. Per the germline V gene, CDR1 is WNHNN and CDR2 is SYGVQD (reference sequence). The TCR was taken from a human patient who received a combined kidney and bone marrow transplant. The starting material was CD8+ T cells from blood cultured with allogeneic cells, obtained before the transplant. The chain is built from TRBV10-1 and TRBJ1-2, with D hard to call. DNA of the CDR3: TGCGCCAGCAGTGATAAGGGAGTCTCTCCTGGCTATGGCTACACCTTC. It is translated as CASSDKGVSPGYGYTF.